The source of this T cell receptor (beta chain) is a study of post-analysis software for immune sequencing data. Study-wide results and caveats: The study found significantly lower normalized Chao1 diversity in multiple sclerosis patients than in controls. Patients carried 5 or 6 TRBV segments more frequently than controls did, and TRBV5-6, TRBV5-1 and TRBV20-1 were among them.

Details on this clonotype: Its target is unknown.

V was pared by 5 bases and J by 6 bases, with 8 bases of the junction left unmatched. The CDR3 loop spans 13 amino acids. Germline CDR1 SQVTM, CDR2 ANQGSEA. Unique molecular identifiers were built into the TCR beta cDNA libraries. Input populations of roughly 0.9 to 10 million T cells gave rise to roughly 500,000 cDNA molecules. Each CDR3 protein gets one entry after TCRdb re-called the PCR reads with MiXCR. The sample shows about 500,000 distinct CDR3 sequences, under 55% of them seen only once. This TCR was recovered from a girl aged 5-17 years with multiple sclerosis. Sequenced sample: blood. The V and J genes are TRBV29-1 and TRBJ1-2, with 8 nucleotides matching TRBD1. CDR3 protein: CSVPRQGFNGYTF. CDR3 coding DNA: TGCAGCGTTCCGAGACAGGGGTTTAATGGCTACACCTTC.